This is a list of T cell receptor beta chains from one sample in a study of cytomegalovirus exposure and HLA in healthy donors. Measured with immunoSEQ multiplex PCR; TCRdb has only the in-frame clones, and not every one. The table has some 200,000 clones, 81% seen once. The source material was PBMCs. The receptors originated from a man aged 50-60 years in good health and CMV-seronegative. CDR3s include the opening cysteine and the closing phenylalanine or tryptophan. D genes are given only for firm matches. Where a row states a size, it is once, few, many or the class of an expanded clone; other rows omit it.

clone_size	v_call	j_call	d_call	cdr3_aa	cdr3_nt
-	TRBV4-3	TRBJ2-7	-	CASSQGRGLYEQYF	TGCGCCAGCAGCCAAGGGCGGGGCCTCTACGAGCAGTACTTC
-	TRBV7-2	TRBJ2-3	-	CASSRSVTDTQYF	TGTGCCAGCAGCCGTTCGGTCACAGATACGCAGTATTTT
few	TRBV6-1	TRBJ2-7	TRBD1	CASRSVRGISEQYF	TGTGCCAGCAGAAGCGTCAGGGGGATTTCCGAGCAGTACTTC
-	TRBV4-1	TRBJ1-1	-	CASSQDSAGVVTEAFF	TGCGCCAGCAGCCAAGATTCGGCAGGGGTTGTAACTGAAGCTTTCTTT
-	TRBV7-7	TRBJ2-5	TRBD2	CASTRLAGYQETQYF	TGTGCTAGCACCAGACTAGCGGGGTACCAAGAGACCCAGTACTTC
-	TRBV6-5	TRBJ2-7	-	CASSSSDLVGSYEQYF	TGTGCCAGCAGTTCCTCAGACCTAGTTGGCTCCTACGAGCAGTACTTC
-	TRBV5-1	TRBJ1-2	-	CASSPAGGARGYTF	TGCGCCAGCAGCCCCGCGGGGGGGGCAAGAGGCTACACCTTC
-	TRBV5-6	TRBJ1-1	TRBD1	CASSRQGNMNTEAFF	TGTGCCAGCAGCCGACAGGGAAACATGAACACTGAAGCTTTCTTT
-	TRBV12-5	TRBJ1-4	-	CASGSLGGEKLFF	TGTGCTAGTGGTTCCCTCGGCGGTGAAAAACTGTTTTTT
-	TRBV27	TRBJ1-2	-	CASSKMGAGAGYTF	TGTGCCAGCAGTAAAATGGGGGCGGGGGCTGGCTACACCTTC
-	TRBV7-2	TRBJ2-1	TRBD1	CASSMDRAHPYNEQFF	TGTGCCAGCAGCATGGACAGGGCTCACCCCTACAATGAGCAGTTCTTC
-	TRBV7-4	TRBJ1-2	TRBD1	CASSSGTGVYDGYTF	TGTGCCAGCAGCTCCGGGACAGGGGTTTACGATGGCTACACCTTC
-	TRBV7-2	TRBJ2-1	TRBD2	CASSLSTSAHGEQFF	TGTGCCAGCAGCTTATCGACTAGCGCCCACGGTGAGCAGTTCTTC
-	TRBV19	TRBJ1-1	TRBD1	CASSHTGAAEAFF	TGTGCCAGTAGTCATACAGGGGCAGCTGAAGCTTTCTTT
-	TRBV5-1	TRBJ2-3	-	CASSLVGSTDTQYF	TGCGCCAGCAGCTTGGTTGGCAGCACAGATACGCAGTATTTT
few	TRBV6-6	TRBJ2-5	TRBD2	CASSSGLGETQYF	TGTGCCAGCAGTTCGGGACTAGGAGAGACCCAGTACTTC
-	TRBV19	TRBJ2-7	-	CASSMFEAYEQYF	TGTGCCAGTAGTATGTTCGAGGCCTACGAGCAGTACTTC
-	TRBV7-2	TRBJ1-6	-	CASSSAYRKNSPLHF	TGTGCCAGCAGCTCCGCCTACAGGAAAAATTCACCCCTCCACTTT
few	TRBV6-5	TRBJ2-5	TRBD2	CASSSGLASKTQYF	TGTGCCAGCAGTTCGGGACTAGCTTCGAAGACCCAGTACTTC
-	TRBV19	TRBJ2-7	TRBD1	CASSDRTGGYEQYF	TGTGCCAGTAGTGACCGGACAGGGGGATACGAGCAGTACTTC
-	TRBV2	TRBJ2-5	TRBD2	CASSGGLAGGEETQYF	TGTGCCAGCAGTGGGGGACTAGCGGGGGGTGAAGAGACCCAGTACTTC
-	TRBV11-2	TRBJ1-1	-	CASSPRTGTEAFF	TGTGCCAGCAGCCCGAGGACTGGGACTGAAGCTTTCTTT
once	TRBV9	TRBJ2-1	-	CASSVERGASNEQFF	TGTGCCAGCAGCGTAGAACGGGGGGCCAGCAATGAGCAGTTCTTC
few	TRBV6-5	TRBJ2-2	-	CASSYETGELFF	TGTGCCAGCAGTTACGAGACCGGGGAGCTGTTTTTT
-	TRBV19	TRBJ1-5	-	CASSIVKGPYQPQHF	TGTGCCAGTAGTATTGTTAAGGGGCCATATCAGCCCCAGCATTTT
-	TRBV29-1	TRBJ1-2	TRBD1	CSVGEGAYGYTF	TGCAGCGTTGGAGAGGGGGCTTATGGCTACACCTTC
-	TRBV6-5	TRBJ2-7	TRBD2	CASKGSGAYEQYF	TGTGCCAGCAAGGGTAGCGGGGCCTACGAGCAGTACTTC